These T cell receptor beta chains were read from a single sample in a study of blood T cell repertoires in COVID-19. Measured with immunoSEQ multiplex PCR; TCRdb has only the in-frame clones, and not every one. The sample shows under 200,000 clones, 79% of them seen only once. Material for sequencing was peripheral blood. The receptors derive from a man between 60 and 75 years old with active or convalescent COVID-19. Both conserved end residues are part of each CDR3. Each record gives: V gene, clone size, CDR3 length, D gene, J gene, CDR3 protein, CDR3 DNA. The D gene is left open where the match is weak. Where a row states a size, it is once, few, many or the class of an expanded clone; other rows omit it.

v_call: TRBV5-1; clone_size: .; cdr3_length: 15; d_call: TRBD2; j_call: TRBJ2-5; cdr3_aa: CASSGSSGIQETQYF; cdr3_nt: TGCGCCAGCAGCGGGTCTAGCGGGATCCAGGAGACCCAGTACTTC
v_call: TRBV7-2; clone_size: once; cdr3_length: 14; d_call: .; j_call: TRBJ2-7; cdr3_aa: CASSSPGLSYEQYF; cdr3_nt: TGTGCCAGCAGCTCGCCGGGACTGAGCTACGAGCAGTACTTC
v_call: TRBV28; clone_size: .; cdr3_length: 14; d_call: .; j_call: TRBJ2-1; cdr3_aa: CASSSRGAYNEQFF; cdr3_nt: TGTGCCAGCAGTTCCCGGGGTGCCTACAATGAGCAGTTCTTC
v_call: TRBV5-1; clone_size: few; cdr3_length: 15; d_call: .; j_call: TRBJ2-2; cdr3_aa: CASSLRRDNTGELFF; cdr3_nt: TGCGCCAGCAGCTTACGGCGGGACAACACCGGGGAGCTGTTTTTT
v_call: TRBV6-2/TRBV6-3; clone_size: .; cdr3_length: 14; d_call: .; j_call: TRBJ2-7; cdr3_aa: CASTPDFISYEQYF; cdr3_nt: TGTGCCAGCACCCCGGACTTTATCTCCTACGAGCAGTACTTC
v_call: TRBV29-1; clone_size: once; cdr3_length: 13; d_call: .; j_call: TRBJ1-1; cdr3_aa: CSSLKAGLTEAFF; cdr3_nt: TGCAGTAGTCTGAAGGCGGGGCTCACTGAAGCTTTCTTT
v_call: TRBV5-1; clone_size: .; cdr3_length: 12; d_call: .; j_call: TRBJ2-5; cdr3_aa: CASSLTEETQYF; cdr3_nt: TGCGCCAGCAGCTTGACTGAGGAGACCCAGTACTTC
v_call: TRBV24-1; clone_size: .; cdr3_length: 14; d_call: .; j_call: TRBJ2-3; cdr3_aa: CATSDRLRGDTQYF; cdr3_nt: TGTGCCACCAGTGATAGACTTCGGGGAGATACGCAGTATTTT
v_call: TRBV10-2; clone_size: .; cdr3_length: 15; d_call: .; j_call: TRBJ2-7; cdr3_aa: CASSDSDRVSYEQYF; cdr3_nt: TGCGCCAGCAGTGACTCGGACAGAGTATCCTACGAGCAGTACTTC
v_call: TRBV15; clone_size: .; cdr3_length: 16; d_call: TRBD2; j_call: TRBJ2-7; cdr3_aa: CATSRDWTSGRNEQYF; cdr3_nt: TGTGCCACCAGCAGAGATTGGACTAGCGGGAGAAACGAGCAGTACTTC
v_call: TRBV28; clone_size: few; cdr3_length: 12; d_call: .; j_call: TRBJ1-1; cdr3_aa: CASSLQNTEAFF; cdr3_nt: TGTGCCAGCAGTTTACAGAACACTGAAGCTTTCTTT
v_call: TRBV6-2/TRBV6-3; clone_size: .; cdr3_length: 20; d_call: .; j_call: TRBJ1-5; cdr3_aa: CASSYRRTHTTSYSNQPQHF; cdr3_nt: TGTGCCAGCAGTTACAGGAGGACCCATACAACCTCGTATAGCAATCAGCCCCAGCATTTT
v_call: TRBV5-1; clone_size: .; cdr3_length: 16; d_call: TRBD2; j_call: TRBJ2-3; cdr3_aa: CASSARLAGLTDTQYF; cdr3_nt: TGCGCCAGCAGCGCCAGACTAGCGGGACTGACAGATACGCAGTATTTT
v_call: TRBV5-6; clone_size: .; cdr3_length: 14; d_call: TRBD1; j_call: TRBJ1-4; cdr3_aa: CASSVDREGEKLFF; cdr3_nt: TGTGCCAGCAGCGTCGACAGGGAAGGTGAAAAACTGTTTTTT
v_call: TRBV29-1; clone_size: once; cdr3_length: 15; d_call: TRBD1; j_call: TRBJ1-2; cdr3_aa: CSVVGDRGRDYGYTF; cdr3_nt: TGCAGCGTTGTGGGGGACAGGGGGCGAGACTATGGCTACACCTTC
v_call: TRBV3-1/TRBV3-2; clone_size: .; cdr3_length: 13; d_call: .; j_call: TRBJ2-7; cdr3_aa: CASSQEKGNEQYF; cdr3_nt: TGTGCCAGCAGCCAAGAAAAGGGGAACGAGCAGTACTTC
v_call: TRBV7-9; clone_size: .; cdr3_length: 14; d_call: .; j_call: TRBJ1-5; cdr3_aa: CASSPTSGHQPQHF; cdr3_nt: TGTGCCAGCAGCCCGACCTCTGGGCATCAGCCCCAGCATTTT
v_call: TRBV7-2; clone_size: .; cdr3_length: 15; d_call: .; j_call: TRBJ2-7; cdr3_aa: CASSLAAGRSYEQYF; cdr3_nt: TGTGCCAGCAGCTTAGCGGCGGGACGATCCTACGAGCAGTACTTC
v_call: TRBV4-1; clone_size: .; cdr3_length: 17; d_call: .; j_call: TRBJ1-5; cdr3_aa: CASSHGWRGYSNQPQHF; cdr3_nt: TGCGCCAGCAGCCATGGCTGGCGGGGTTATAGCAATCAGCCCCAGCATTTT
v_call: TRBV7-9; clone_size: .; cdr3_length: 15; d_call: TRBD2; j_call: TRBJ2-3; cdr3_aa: CASSLGLAGANTQYF; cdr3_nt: TGTGCCAGCAGCTTAGGACTAGCGGGGGCGAATACGCAGTATTTT
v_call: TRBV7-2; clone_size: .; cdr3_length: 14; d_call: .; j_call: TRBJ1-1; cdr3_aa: CASSLVVGAAEAFF; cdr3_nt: TGTGCCAGCAGCTTGGTTGTAGGGGCGGCTGAAGCTTTCTTT
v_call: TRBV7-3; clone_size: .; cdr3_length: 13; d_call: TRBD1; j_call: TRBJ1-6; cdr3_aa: CASSLDWDRPLHF; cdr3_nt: TGTGCCAGCAGCTTAGATTGGGACAGACCCCTCCACTTT
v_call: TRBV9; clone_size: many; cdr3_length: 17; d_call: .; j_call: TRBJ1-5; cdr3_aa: CASSVTPAGQGDQPQHF; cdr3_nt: TGTGCCAGCAGCGTAACCCCCGCGGGGCAGGGTGATCAGCCCCAGCATTTT
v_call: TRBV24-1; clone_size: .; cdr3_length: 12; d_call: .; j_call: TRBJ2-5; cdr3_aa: CATSDSRETQYF; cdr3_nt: TGTGCCACCAGTGATTCCCGAGAGACCCAGTACTTC
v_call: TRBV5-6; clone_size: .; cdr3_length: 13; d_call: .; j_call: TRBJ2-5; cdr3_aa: CASSLPGSETQYF; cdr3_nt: TGTGCCAGCAGCTTGCCAGGGTCGGAGACCCAGTACTTC
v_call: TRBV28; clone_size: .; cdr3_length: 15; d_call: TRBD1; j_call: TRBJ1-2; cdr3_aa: CASSEGGQVYYGYTF; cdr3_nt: TGTGCCAGCAGTGAGGGGGGACAGGTCTACTATGGCTACACCTTC
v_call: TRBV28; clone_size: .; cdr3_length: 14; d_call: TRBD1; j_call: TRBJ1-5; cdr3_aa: CASSGQGARQPQHF; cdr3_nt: TGTGCCAGCAGCGGACAGGGGGCAAGACAGCCCCAGCATTTT
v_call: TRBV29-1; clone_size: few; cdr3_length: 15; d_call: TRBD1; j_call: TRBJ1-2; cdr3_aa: CSVEGGQGADYGYTF; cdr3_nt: TGCAGCGTTGAGGGTGGCCAGGGGGCAGACTATGGCTACACCTTC
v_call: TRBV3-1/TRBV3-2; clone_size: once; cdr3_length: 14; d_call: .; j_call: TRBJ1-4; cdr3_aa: CASSQVQGKGKLFF; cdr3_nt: TGTGCCAGCAGCCAAGTGCAGGGAAAGGGAAAACTGTTTTTT
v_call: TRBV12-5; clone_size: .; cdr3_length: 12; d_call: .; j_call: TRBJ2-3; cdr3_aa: CASGLSSDTQYF; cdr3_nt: TGTGCTAGTGGTTTATCATCAGATACGCAGTATTTT
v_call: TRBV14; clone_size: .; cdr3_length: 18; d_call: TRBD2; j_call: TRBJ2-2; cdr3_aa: CASSQGWTSGRNTGELFF; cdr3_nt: TGTGCCAGCAGCCAAGGATGGACTAGCGGGAGAAACACCGGGGAGCTGTTTTTT
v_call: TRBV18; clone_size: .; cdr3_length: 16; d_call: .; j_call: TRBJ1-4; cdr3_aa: CASSPTFLTESEKLFF; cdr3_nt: TGTGCCAGCTCACCTACCTTCCTGACAGAGTCTGAAAAACTGTTTTTT
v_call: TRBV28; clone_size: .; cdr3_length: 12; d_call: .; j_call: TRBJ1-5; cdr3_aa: CASSLLYKPQHF; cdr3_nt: TGTGCCAGCAGTTTACTCTATAAGCCCCAGCATTTT
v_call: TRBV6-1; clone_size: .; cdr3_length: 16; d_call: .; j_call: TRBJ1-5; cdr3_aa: CASSERENRGNQPQHF; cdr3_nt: TGTGCCAGCAGTGAAAGGGAGAATCGCGGCAATCAGCCCCAGCATTTT
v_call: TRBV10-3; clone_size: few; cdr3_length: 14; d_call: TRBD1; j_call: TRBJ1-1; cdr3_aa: CAIGTGPSGTEAFF; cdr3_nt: TGTGCCATTGGGACAGGTCCGTCGGGTACTGAAGCTTTCTTT
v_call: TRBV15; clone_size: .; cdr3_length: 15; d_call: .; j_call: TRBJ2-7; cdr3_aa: CATSRGRGQIYEQYF; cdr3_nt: TGTGCCACCAGCAGAGGGCGGGGGCAAATATACGAGCAGTACTTC
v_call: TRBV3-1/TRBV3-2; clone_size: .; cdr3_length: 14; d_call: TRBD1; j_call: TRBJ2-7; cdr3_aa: CASSHRDRSYEQYF; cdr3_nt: TGTGCCAGCAGCCACCGGGACAGATCCTACGAGCAGTACTTC